Each of the 26 T cell receptor beta chains below was sequenced from the same sample in a study of blood T cell repertoires in COVID-19. Method: immunoSEQ multiplex PCR; TCRdb's copy keeps in-frame clones and lacks some. The data contain a few hundred thousand clones, around 80% of them singletons. The sequenced sample consisted of PBMCs or T cells enriched from blood (not recorded which). These receptors were taken from a young man with acute COVID-19.

The rearrangement uses TRBV25-1 and TRBJ1-6; D is possibly TRBD1 (5 bases). Trimming cost V 5 bases and J 7 bases, with 12 bases left between them. Germline CDR1 MGHDK, CDR2 SYGVNS. CDR3 length: 14 residues. The CDR3 spells CASSPGTVNSPLHF. In DNA, the CDR3 is TGTGCCAGCAGTCCCGGGACTGTGAATTCACCCCTCCACTTT.

The chain recombines TRBV18 with TRBJ1-6; D gene uncertain. CDR3 length equals 15 residues. Germline CDR1 KGHSH, CDR2 LQKENI. The V gene lost 3 bases and the J gene lost 4 bases, with 10 bases spanning the gap. This CDR3 is CASSPETLYNSPLHF. CDR3 sequence (DNA): TGTGCCAGCTCACCCGAGACACTTTATAATTCACCCCTCCACTTT.

This chain connects TRBV6-2 or TRBV6-3 to TRBJ2-1; D gene ambiguous. CDR1 is MNHEY and CDR2 is SVGEGT in the germline V gene. The CDR3 totals 16 residues. V was shortened by 6 bases and J by 4 bases, with 19 bases between the two germline ends. The CDR3 protein is CASSPLSPITYNEQFF. Written as DNA, the CDR3 is TGTGCCAGCAGCCCCCTTTCGCCTATTACTTACAATGAGCAGTTCTTC.

This clone appeared a single time. V gene TRBV11-2 combines with J gene TRBJ2-1; no clear D gene. V dropped 0 bases and J dropped 9 bases, with 6 bases sitting between them. Germline loops: CDR1 SGHAT, CDR2 FQNNGV. CDR3 length equals 12 residues. The CDR3 DNA is TGTGCCAGCAGCTTAGAATACGGTGAGCAGTTCTTC. Amino acids: CASSLEYGEQFF.

This chain connects TRBV25-1 to TRBJ2-7; D might be TRBD1 (6 bases). Trimming stripped 1 base from V and 6 bases from J, with 10 bases between. The CDR3 totals 13 residues. In germline, CDR1 is MGHDK, CDR2 SYGVNS. The CDR3 DNA is TGTGCCAGCAGTGAATCGTGGGGGCGCGAGCAGTACGTC. It yields the protein CASSESWGREQYV.

The chain combines TRBV19 with TRBJ2-2; D is uncertain. The CDR3 sequence is 12 residues long. With 6 bases removed from V and 3 bases from J, the gap between germline ends came to 5 bases. Germline V gene lookup returns CDR1 LNHDA and CDR2 SQIVND (reference sequence). The CDR3 nucleotides read TGTGCCAGTAGACTTCACACCGGGGAGCTGTTTTTT. Amino acids: CASRLHTGELFF.

This chain connects TRBV7-3 to TRBJ2-1; the match to TRBD2 covers 9 bases. The V and J ends lost 5 bases and 2 bases, in that order; junction bases with no gene match: 7. The CDR3 length is 16 residues. The V gene's germline CDR1 is SGHTA and CDR2 FQGTGA. CDR3 loop: CASSPSRTSAYNEQFF. The CDR3 DNA reads as TGTGCCAGCAGCCCGTCCCGGACTAGCGCCTACAATGAGCAGTTCTTC.

CDR3 loop: CASSSSSYNEQFF. CDR3 sequence (DNA): TGTGCCAGCAGCTCGTCTTCCTACAATGAGCAGTTCTTC. The genes are TRBV5-4 and TRBJ2-1; D is unresolved. From germline, CDR1 is SGHNT and CDR2 YYREEE (reference sequence). The length of the CDR3 is 13 residues. V dropped 3 bases and J dropped 1 base, with 5 bases sitting between them.

V gene TRBV30 combines with J gene TRBJ2-3; no clear D. Germline V gives CDR1 GTSNPN, CDR2 SVGIG (reference sequence). The CDR3 extends over 15 amino acids. Between the trimmed V and J ends, which lost 1 base and 3 bases, there was a span of 14 bases. CDR3 sequence: CAWSARLARTDTQYF. The CDR3 DNA reads as TGTGCCTGGAGTGCCAGATTGGCCCGAACAGATACGCAGTATTTT.

The rearrangement uses TRBV5-5 and TRBJ2-7; 9 nucleotides align to TRBD1. This CDR3 is built from 16 residues. V lost 0 bases and J lost 0; bases outside the gene matches: 4. Per germline, CDR1 SGHKS and CDR2 YYEKEE (reference sequence). The CDR3 DNA sequence: TGTGCCAGCAGCTTGGTGGGACAGGGAAGCTCCTACGAGCAGTACGTC. It codes for CASSLVGQGSSYEQYV.

This chain connects TRBV6-2 or TRBV6-3 to TRBJ2-7, with D possibly being TRBD2 (6 bases). This CDR3 has 14 residues. With 6 bases removed from V and 3 bases from J, the gap between germline ends came to 15 bases. Looked up from germline, CDR1 is MNHEY and CDR2 is SVGEGT. The CDR3 DNA reads TGTGCCAGCAGCCCGGGCGTGGGACTCTACGAGCAGTACGTC. Translation gives CASSPGVGLYEQYV.

The V and J genes are TRBV4-1 and TRBJ1-2, with D tentatively TRBD1 (5 bases). This CDR3 has 16 amino acids. V lost 0 bases, J lost 0 bases, and 11 bases lay in between. Looked up from germline, CDR1 is MGHRA and CDR2 is YSYEKL. The chain's CDR3 is CASSQEGAISNYGYTF. CDR3 DNA: TGCGCCAGCAGCCAAGAAGGGGCTATTTCTAACTATGGCTACACCTTC.

The chain carries TRBV2 and TRBJ1-5, with 7 bases lining up with TRBD1. The CDR3 is made up of 15 amino acids. The germline V gene has CDR1 SNHLY and CDR2 FYNNEI. The V segment lost 6 bases and the J segment 3 bases; nucleotides outside the gene matches: 8. The CDR3 protein is CASSMGQSDNQPQHF. In DNA, the CDR3 is TGTGCCAGCAGCATGGGACAGAGCGACAATCAGCCCCAGCATTTT.

The chain has TRBV2 and TRBJ2-2; 7 nucleotides align to TRBD1. V dropped 4 bases and J dropped 3; count of bases not matched to a gene: 5. Germline V gives CDR1 SNHLY, CDR2 FYNNEI. The CDR3 extends over 15 amino acids. CDR3 in DNA: TGTGCCAGCAGTGTGGGGACAGAGGACACCGGGGAGCTGTTTTTT. Amino acids: CASSVGTEDTGELFF.

CDR3 loop: CSLGMGRGITEAFF. In DNA, the CDR3 is TGCAGCCTTGGGATGGGCAGGGGAATCACTGAAGCTTTCTTT. The gene calls are TRBV29-1 and TRBJ1-1, with D perhaps matching TRBD1 (6 bases). The CDR3 is 14 amino acids. Germline assignment: CDR1 SQVTM and CDR2 ANQGSEA. Trimming pared 8 bases from V and 4 bases from J, leaving 20 bases between.

This clone has just a few counts. The chain has TRBV3-1 (or the pseudogene TRBV3-2) and TRBJ1-4; TRBD1 matches 8 bases. This CDR3 is 17 amino acids long. Germline V gene lookup returns CDR1 LGHDT and CDR2 YNNKEL (reference sequence). V lost 0 bases to trimming and J lost 2 bases; unmatched junction nucleotides: 5. Here the CDR3 DNA reads TGTGCCAGCAGCCAAGAGTGGGGGGACAGGACTAATGAAAAACTGTTTTTT. The encoded protein is CASSQEWGDRTNEKLFF.

This chain links TRBV4-1 with TRBJ1-6; 9 bases map to TRBD1. CDR3 length: 20 residues. The trim removed 1 base at V and 1 base at J, leaving 11 bases unmatched. The germline V gene has CDR1 MGHRA and CDR2 YSYEKL. In DNA, the CDR3 is TGCGCCAGCAGCCAAGCGGGACAGGGTGGAATGAAATCCTATAATTCACCCCTCCACTTT. Its translation: CASSQAGQGGMKSYNSPLHF.

The J gene is TRBJ2-5, the V gene TRBV11-3, with TRBD1 matching 10 bases. This CDR3 has 14 amino acids. After removal of 4 bases from V and 5 bases from J, the junction contained 4 bases not matched to a gene. The germline V gene encodes CDR1 SGHNT and CDR2 YENEEA. CDR3 bases: TGTGCCAGCAGCTCGAGACAGGGGGCCGAGACCCAGTACTTC. Protein product: CASSSRQGAETQYF. Drawing the rest from reference TRBV11-3 and TRBJ2-5, the complete variable domain is EAGVVQSPRYKIIEKKQPVAFWCNPISGHNTLYWYLQNLGQGPELLIRYENEEAVDDSQLPKDRFSAERLKGVDSTLKIQPAELGDSAVYLCASSSRQGAETQYFGPGTRLLVL.

The J gene is TRBJ2-5, the V gene TRBV4-1; D is unresolved. V lost 0 bases to trimming and J lost 2 bases, with 10 bases between them. Germline V CDR1 and CDR2: MGHRA, YSYEKL. The CDR3 extends over 15 amino acids. The CDR3 loop reads CASSQESRKQETQYF. In DNA form, the CDR3 reads TGCGCCAGCAGCCAAGAATCGAGGAAGCAAGAGACCCAGTACTTC.

The chain uses TRBV4-1 and TRBJ1-4, with 8 bases that match TRBD1. The germline V gene encodes CDR1 MGHRA and CDR2 YSYEKL. With 3 bases clipped from V and 5 bases from J, the junction kept 2 bases outside the gene matches. This CDR3 comprises 14 residues. The CDR3 reads CASSQTGANEKLFF. DNA of the CDR3: TGCGCCAGCAGCCAGACAGGGGCCAATGAAAAACTGTTTTTT.

The V gene is TRBV28, the J gene TRBJ1-5; TRBD1 might be the D (6 bases). V lost 5 bases and J lost 3, with 11 bases in between. This CDR3 is built from 14 residues. Germline CDR1 is MDHEN and CDR2 is SYDVKM. CDR3 sequence: CASSPGQLNQPQHF. CDR3 DNA sequence: TGTGCCAGCAGTCCGGGACAACTCAATCAGCCCCAGCATTTT.

The genes are TRBV14 and TRBJ2-2, with TRBD1 identical over 9 bases. This CDR3 contains 22 residues. Germline CDR1 reads SGHDN; CDR2 reads FVKESK. Trimming at V came to 0 bases and at J to 1 base, leaving 18 bases not matched to a gene. The CDR3 here is CASSQEVPRTGVVRWNTGELFF. CDR3 sequence (DNA): TGTGCCAGCAGCCAAGAGGTCCCCCGGACAGGGGTTGTTCGGTGGAACACCGGGGAGCTGTTTTTT. Complete variable domain (other parts from reference TRBV14 and TRBJ2-2): EAGVTQFPSHSVIEKGQTVTLRCDPISGHDNLYWYRRVMGKEIKFLLHFVKESKQDESGMPNNRFLAERTGGTYSTLKVQPAELEDSGVYFCASSQEVPRTGVVRWNTGELFFGEGSRLTVL.

The chain carries TRBV2 and TRBJ2-5; TRBD1 matches 7 bases. The trim removed 10 bases at V and 4 bases at J, leaving 9 bases unmatched. Per the germline V gene, CDR1 is SNHLY and CDR2 is FYNNEI. CDR3 length equals 13 residues. The CDR3 DNA sequence: TGTGCCAAAAGGACAGGAAAGACAGAGACCCAGTACTTC. Protein: CAKRTGKTETQYF.

V usage is TRBV7-8 and J usage is TRBJ1-1; D unclear. V was trimmed by 1 base and J by 0 bases, leaving 12 bases between them. Looked up from germline, CDR1 is SGHVS and CDR2 is FQNEAQ. The CDR3 contains 16 residues. The CDR3 DNA reads as TGTGCCAGCAGCTTAGGTTGGCGGGCGATGAACACTGAAGCTTTCTTT. It yields the protein CASSLGWRAMNTEAFF.

This clone was detected a few times. The V and J genes are TRBV3-1 (or the pseudogene TRBV3-2) and TRBJ2-2; 9 bases agree with TRBD1. This CDR3 region has 20 residues. Germline CDR1 and CDR2: LGHDT and YNNKEL (reference sequence). J gave up 7 bases and V 1 base, and 19 bases lay outside the gene matches. The CDR3 region has the DNA TGTGCCAGCAGCCAAGCGCACTCTGGAGCTAGACAGGGGGTAATCGGGGAGCTGTTTTTT. Its protein product is CASSQAHSGARQGVIGELFF.

The rearrangement uses TRBV4-1 and TRBJ1-4; possible D gene TRBD1, 6 bases. The CDR3 contains 15 residues. Trimming took off 7 bases at V and 5 bases at J, with 17 bases between the two ends. Germline assignment: CDR1 MGHRA and CDR2 YSYEKL. The CDR3 loop reads CASTPKGGLNEKLFF. DNA for the CDR3: TGCGCCAGCACTCCAAAAGGGGGACTAAATGAAAAACTGTTTTTT.